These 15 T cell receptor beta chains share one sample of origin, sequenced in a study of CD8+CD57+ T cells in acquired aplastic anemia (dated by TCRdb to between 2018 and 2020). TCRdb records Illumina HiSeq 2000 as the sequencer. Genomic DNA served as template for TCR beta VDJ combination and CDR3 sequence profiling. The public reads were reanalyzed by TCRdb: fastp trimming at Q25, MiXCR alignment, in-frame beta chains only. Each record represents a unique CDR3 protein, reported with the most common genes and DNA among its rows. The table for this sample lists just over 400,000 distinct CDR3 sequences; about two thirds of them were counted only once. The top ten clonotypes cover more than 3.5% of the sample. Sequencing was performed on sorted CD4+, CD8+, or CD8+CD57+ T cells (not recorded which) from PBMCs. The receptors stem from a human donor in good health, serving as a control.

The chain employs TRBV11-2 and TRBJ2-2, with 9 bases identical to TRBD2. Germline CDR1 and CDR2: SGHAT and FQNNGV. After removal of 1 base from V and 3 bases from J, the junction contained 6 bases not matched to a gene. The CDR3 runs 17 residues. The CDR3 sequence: CASSLVYGGGDTGELFF. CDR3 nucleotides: TGTGCCAGCAGCTTAGTTTATGGCGGGGGGGACACCGGGGAGCTGTTTTTT.

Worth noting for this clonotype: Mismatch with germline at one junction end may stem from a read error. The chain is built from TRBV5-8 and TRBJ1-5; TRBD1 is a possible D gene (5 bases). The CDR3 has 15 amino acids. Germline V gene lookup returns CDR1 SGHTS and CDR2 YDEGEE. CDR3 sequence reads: CASSLGGDVGQPQHF. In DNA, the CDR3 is TGTGCCAGTAGCTTGGGGGGGGACGTTGGTCAGCCCCAGCATTTT.

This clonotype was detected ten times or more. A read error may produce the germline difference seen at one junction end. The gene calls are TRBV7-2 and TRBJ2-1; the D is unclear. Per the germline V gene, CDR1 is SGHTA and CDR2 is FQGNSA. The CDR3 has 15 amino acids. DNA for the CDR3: TGCGCCAGCAGTGGAGACGGCAGCTCCTACAATGAGCAGTTCTTC. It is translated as CASSGDGSSYNEQFF.

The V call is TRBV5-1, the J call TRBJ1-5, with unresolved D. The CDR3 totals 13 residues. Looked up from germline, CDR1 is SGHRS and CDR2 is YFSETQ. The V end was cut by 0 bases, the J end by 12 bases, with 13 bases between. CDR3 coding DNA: TGCGCCAGCAGCTTGGTTTTCGTCACCGGCCAGCATTTT. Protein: CASSLVFVTGQHF.

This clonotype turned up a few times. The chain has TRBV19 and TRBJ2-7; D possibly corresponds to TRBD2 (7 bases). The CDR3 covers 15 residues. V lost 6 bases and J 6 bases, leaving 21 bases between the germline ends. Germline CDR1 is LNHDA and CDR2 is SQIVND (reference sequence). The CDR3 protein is CASSRGGDTGSEQYF. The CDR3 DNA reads TGTGCCAGTAGCAGAGGGGGGGACACGGGTAGCGAGCAGTACTTC.

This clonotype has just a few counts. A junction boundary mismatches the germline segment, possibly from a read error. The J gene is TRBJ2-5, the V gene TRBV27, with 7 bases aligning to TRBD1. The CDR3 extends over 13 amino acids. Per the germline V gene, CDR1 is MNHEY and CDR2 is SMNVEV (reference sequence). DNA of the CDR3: TGTGCCAGCAAGAGGGGGCGCGAGGAGACCCGGTACTTC. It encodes CASKRGREETRYF.

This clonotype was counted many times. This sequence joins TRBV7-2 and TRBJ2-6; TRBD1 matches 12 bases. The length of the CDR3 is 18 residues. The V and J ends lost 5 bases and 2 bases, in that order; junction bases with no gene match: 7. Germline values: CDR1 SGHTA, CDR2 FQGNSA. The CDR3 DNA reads TGTGCCAGCAGCCCCAAGGGACAGGGGGCGGCTGGGGCCAACGTCCTGACTTTC. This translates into CASSPKGQGAAGANVLTF.

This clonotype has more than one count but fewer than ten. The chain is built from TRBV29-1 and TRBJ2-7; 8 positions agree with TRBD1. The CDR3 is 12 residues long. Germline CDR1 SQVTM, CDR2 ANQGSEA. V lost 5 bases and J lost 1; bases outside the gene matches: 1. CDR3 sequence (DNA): TGCAGCGTTCGGACAGGGTCCTACGAGCAGTACTTC. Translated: CSVRTGSYEQYF.

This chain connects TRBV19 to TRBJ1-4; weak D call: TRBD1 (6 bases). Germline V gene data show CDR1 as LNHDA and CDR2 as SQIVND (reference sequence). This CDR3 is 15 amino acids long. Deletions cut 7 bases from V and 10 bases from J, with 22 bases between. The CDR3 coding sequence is TGTGCCAGTACCCCTGGGGATACGGGGGCTGGAAAACTGTTTTTT. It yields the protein CASTPGDTGAGKLFF.

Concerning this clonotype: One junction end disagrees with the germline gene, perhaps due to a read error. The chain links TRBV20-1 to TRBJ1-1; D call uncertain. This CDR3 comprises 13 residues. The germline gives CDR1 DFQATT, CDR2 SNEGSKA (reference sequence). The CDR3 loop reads CSANQAGRTEAFF. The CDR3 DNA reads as TGCAGTGCTAATCAGGCAGGTCGGACTGAAGCCTTCTTT.

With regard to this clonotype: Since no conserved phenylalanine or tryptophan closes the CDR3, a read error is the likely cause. CDR3: CASSGSGGAGTEAFL. The CDR3 coding sequence is TGCGCCAGCAGCGGCTCGGGGGGGGCGGGCACTGAAGCTTTCCTT. The V gene is TRBV5-1, the J gene TRBJ1-1; D possibly corresponds to TRBD1 (6 bases). Germline CDR1 is SGHRS and CDR2 is YFSETQ. Trimming took off 4 bases at V and 4 bases at J, with 17 bases between the two ends. CDR3 length: 15 amino acids.

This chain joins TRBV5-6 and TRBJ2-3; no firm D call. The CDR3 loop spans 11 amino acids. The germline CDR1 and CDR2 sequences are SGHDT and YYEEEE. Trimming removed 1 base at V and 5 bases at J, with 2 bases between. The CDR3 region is CASSLKDTQYF. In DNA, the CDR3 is TGTGCCAGCAGCTTGAAAGATACGCAGTATTTT.

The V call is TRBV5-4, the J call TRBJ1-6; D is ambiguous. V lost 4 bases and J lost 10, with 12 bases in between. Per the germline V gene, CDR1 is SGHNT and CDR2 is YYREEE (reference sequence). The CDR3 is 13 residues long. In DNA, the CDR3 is TGTGCCAGCAGCCTTGTTACAGACTCACCCCTCCACTTT. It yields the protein CASSLVTDSPLHF.

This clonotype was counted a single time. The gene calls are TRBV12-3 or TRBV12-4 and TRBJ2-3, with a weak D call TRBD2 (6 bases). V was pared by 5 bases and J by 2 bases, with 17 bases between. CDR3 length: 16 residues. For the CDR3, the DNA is TGTGCCAGCAGTCAATGGACTAACCTCAACACAGATACGCAGTATTTT. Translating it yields CASSQWTNLNTDTQYF.

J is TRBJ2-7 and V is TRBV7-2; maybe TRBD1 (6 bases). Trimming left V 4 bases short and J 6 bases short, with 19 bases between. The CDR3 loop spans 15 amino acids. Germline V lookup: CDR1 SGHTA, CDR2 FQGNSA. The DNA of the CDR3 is TGTGCCAGCAGCTCCAGGGGTATAAGAAGTAGCGAGCAGTACTTC. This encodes CASSSRGIRSSEQYF.